This TCR beta chain was retrieved from a study of blood T cell repertoires in COVID-19. Across the study: Sources were T cells, B-cell-depleted T cells, or PBMCs; the material itself was cDNA or gDNA.

Germline CDR1 is MGHDK and CDR2 is SYGVNS. Trimming removed 10 bases from V and 3 bases from J, with 9 bases in between. The CDR3 loop spans 12 amino acids. Under the authors' procedure: Estimates of nucleated cell counts were drawn from the amplification of reference gene primers. Profiling relied on immunoSEQ multiplex PCR, and the TCRdb table lists in-frame clones only, not all of them. V, J and clone size were drawn from that table, and D and trimming were deduced from the DNA. The repertoire has around 93,000 clones, over 70% of them found once; the top ten carry 3.5% to 5%. The rearrangement joins TRBV25-1 to TRBJ2-2; a possible D gene is TRBD1 (6 bases). Sequencing was carried out using peripheral blood. The clonotype was recovered from a man aged 55 to 69 with acute or convalescent COVID-19. The CDR3 DNA sequence: TGTGCCATGCAGGGGTACACCGGGGAGCTGTTTTTT. Translation gives CAMQGYTGELFF. The full variable domain, rest sourced from reference TRBV25-1 and TRBJ2-2, is EADIYQTPRYLVIGTGKKITLECSQTMGHDKMYWYQQDPGMELHLIHYSYGVNSTEKGDLSSESTVSRIRTEHFPLTLESARPSHTSQYLCAMQGYTGELFFGEGSRLTVL.